This T cell receptor beta chain was profiled in a study of T-cell reconstitution after alpha-beta-depleted transplantation in children. This clonotype was detected only a few times. Unique molecular identifiers tagged the TCRbeta library. TCRdb re-derived calls from the PCR reads in MiXCR, one entry per CDR3 protein. The sample has approximately 800,000 distinct CDR3 sequences, around 17% seen once. The V end was cut by 1 base, the J end by 5 bases, with 13 bases between. CDR3 length: 15 residues. CDR1 is SGHDN and CDR2 is FVKESK in the germline V gene. V is TRBV14 and J is TRBJ2-3, with a weak D call TRBD1 (5 bases). Here the sequenced sample was PBMCs, mostly from graft donor cells, taken 360 days after TCRalphabeta/CD19-depleted stem cell transplant. The origin of this receptor is a male patient between 10 and 17 years old who had a stem cell transplant for acute lymphoblastic leukemia, so the T cells may come from the graft donor. The DNA of the CDR3 is TGTGCCAGCAGCCAAGCTCGGCGAAGGGGAGATACGCAGTATTTT. Translating it yields CASSQARRRGDTQYF.